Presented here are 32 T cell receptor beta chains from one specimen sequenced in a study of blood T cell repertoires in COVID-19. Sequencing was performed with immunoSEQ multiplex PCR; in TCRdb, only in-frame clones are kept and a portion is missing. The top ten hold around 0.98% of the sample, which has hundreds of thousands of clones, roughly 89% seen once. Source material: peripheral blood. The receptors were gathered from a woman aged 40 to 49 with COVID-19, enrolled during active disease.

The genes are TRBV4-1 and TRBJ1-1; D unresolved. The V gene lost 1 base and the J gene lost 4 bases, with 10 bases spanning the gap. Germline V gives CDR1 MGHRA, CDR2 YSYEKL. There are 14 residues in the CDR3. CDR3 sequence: CASSQVQATTEAFF. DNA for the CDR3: TGCGCCAGCAGCCAAGTGCAAGCGACCACTGAAGCTTTCTTT.

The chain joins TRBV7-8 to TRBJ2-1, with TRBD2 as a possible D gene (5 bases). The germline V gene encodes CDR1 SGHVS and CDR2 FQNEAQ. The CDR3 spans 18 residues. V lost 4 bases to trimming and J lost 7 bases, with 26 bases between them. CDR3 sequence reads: CASSSTIQTYLLGNEQFF. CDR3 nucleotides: TGTGCCAGCAGCTCTACAATCCAGACGTACCTACTAGGTAATGAGCAGTTCTTC.

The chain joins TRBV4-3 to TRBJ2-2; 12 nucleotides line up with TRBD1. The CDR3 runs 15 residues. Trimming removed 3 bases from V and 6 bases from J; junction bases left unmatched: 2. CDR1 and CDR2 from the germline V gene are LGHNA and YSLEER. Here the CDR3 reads CASSQRDRGPGELFF. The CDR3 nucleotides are TGCGCCAGCAGCCAGAGGGACAGGGGGCCCGGGGAGCTGTTTTTT.

The CDR3 here is CASSPGGQLLFNTEAFF. The CDR3 coding sequence is TGTGCCAGCAGCCCGGGGGGGCAGCTTCTTTTCAACACTGAAGCTTTCTTT. The chain carries TRBV4-2 and TRBJ1-1, with D possibly matching TRBD1 (6 bases). Germline V gives CDR1 LGHNA, CDR2 YNFKEQ. This CDR3 comprises 17 residues. Trimming left V 4 bases short and J 2 bases short, with 20 bases between.

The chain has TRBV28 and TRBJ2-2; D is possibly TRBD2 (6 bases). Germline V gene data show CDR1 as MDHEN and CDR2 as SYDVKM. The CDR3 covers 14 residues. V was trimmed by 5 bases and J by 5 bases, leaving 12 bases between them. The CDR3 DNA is TGTGCCAGCAGTGGAAGGGAGGTTACCGGGGAGCTGTTTTTT. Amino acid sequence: CASSGREVTGELFF.

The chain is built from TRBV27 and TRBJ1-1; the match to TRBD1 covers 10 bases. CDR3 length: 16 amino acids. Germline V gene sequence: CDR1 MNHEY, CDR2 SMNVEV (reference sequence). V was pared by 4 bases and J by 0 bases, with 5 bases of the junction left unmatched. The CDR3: CASSWWGTGVNTEAFF. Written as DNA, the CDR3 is TGTGCCAGCAGTTGGTGGGGGACAGGGGTGAACACTGAAGCTTTCTTT.

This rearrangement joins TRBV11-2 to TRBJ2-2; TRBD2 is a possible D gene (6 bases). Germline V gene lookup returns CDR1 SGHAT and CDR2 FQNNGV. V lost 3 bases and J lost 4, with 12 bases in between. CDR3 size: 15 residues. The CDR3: CASSFDGRATGELFF. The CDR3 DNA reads TGTGCCAGCAGCTTCGACGGGAGAGCCACCGGGGAGCTGTTTTTT. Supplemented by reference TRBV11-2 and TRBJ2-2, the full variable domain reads EAGVAQSPRYKIIEKRQSVAFWCNPISGHATLYWYQQILGQGPKLLIQFQNNGVVDDSQLPKDRFSAERLKGVDSTLKIQPAKLEDSAVYLCASSFDGRATGELFFGEGSRLTVL.

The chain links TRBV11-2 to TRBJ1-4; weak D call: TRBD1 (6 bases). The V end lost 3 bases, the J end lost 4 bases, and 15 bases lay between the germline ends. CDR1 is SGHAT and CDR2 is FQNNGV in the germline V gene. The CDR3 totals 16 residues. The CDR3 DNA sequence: TGTGCCAGCAGCTTGCAGGGGAGGGGGTTTAATGAAAAACTGTTTTTT. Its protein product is CASSLQGRGFNEKLFF.

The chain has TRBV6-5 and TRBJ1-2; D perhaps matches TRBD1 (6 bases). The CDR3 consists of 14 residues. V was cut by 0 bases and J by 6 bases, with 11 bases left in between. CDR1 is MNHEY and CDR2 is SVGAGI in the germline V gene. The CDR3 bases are TGTGCCAGCAGTTACTCGGCAGGGGTCGATGGCTACACCTTC. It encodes CASSYSAGVDGYTF.

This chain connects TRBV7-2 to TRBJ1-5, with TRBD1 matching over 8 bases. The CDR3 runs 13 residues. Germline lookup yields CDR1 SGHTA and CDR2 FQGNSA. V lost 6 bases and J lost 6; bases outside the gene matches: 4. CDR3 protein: CASRATGGQPQHF. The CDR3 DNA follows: TGTGCCAGCAGGGCCACAGGGGGTCAGCCCCAGCATTTT.

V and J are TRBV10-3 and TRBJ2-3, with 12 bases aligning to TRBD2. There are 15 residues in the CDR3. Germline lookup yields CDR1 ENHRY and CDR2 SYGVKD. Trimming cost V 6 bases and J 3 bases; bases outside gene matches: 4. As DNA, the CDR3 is TGTGCCATCAGGACTAGCGGGAGTTCGACAGATACGCAGTATTTT. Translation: CAIRTSGSSTDTQYF.

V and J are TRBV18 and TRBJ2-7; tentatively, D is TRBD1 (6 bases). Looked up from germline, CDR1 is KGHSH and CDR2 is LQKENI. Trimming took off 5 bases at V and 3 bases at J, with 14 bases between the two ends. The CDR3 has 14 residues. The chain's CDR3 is CASSAQGVGYEQYF. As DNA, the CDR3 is TGTGCCAGCTCAGCACAGGGAGTGGGCTACGAGCAGTACTTC.

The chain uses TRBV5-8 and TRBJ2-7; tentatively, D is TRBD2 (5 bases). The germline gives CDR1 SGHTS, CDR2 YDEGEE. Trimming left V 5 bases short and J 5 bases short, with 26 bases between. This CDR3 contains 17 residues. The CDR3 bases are TGTGCCAGCAGTCCAACCCCCAAACTAGGACCTGGAGACGAGCAGTACTTC. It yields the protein CASSPTPKLGPGDEQYF.

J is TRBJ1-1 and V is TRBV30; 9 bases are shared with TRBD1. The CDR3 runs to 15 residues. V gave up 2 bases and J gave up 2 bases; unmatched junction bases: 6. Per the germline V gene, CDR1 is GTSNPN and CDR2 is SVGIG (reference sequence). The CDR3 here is CAWSPATGGNTEAFF. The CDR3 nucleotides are TGTGCCTGGAGTCCCGCGACAGGGGGAAACACTGAAGCTTTCTTT.

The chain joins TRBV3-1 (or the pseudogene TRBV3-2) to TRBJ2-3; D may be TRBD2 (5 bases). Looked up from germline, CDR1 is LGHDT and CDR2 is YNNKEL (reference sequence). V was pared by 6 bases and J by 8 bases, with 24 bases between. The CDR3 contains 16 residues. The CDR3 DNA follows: TGTGCCAGCAGTCTACCGATGGCTAGCAGCAAGGGTACGCAGTATTTT. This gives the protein CASSLPMASSKGTQYF.

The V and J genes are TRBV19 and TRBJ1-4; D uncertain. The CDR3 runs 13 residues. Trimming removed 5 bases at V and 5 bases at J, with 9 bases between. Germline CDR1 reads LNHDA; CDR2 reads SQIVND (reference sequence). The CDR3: CASSYAVNEKLFF. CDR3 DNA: TGTGCCAGTAGTTATGCGGTCAATGAAAAACTGTTTTTT.

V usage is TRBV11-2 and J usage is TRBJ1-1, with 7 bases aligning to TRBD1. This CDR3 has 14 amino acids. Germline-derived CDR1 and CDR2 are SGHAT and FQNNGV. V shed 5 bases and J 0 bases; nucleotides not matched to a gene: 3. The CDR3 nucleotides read TGTGCCAGCAGCATCGACAGGGTGAACACTGAAGCTTTCTTT. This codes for CASSIDRVNTEAFF.

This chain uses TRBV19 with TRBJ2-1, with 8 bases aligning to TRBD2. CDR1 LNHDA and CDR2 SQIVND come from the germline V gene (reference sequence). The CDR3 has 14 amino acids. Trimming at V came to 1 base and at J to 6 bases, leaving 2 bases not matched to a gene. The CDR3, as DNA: TGTGCCAGTAGTATAGGCGGGAGGTTCAATGAGCAGTTCTTC. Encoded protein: CASSIGGRFNEQFF.

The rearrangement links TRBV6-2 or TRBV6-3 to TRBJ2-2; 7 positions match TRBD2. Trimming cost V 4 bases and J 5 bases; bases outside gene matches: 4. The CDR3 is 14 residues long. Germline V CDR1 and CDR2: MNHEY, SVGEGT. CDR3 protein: CASSLVGGTGELFF. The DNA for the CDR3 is TGTGCCAGCAGTTTAGTCGGGGGGACCGGGGAGCTGTTTTTT.

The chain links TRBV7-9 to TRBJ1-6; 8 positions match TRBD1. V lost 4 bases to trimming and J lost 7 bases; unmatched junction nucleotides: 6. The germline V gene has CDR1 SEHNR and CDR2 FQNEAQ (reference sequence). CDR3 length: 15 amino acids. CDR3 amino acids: CASSSGQGKNSPLHF. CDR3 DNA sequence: TGTGCCAGCAGCTCCGGACAGGGAAAAAATTCACCCCTCCACTTT.

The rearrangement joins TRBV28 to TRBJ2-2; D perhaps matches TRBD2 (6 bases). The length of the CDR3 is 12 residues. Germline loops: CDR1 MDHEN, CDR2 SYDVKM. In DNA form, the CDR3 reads TGTGCGTGTGCGGGGTTCACCGGGGAGCTGTTTTTT. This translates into CACAGFTGELFF. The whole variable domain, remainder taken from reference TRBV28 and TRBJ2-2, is DVKVTQSSRYLVKRTGEKVFLECVQDMDHENMFWYRQDPGLGLRLIYFSYDVKMKEKGDIPEGYSVSREKKERFSLILESASTNQTSMYLCACAGFTGELFFGEGSRLTVL.

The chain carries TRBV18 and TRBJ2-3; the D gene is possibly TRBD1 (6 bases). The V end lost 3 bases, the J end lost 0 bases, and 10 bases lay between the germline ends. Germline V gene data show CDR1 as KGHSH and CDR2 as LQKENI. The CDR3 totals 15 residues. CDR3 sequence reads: CASSPRGGSTDTQYF. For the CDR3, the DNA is TGTGCCAGCTCACCCAGGGGTGGGAGCACAGATACGCAGTATTTT.

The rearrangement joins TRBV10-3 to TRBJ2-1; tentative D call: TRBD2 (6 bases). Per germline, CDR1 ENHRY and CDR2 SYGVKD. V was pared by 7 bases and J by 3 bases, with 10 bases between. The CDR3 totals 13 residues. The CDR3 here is CAIKEGNYNEQFF. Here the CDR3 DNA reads TGTGCCATCAAGGAGGGGAACTACAATGAGCAGTTCTTC.

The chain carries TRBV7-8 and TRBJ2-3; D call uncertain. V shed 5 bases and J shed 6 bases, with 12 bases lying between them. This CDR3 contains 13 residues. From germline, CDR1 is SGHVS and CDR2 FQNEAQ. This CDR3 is CASSLQLEDTQYF. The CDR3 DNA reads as TGTGCCAGCAGCCTGCAACTGGAGGATACGCAGTATTTT.

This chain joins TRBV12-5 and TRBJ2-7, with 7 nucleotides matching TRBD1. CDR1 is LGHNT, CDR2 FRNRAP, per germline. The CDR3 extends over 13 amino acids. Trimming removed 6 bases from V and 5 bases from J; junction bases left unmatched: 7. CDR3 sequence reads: CASGDRVRHEQYF. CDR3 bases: TGTGCTAGTGGCGACAGGGTAAGGCACGAGCAGTACTTC.

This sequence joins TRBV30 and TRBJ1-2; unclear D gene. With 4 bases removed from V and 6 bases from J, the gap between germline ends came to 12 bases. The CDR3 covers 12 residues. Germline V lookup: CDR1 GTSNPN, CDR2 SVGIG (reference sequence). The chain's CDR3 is CAWTYPADGYTF. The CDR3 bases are TGTGCCTGGACCTACCCGGCGGATGGCTACACCTTC.

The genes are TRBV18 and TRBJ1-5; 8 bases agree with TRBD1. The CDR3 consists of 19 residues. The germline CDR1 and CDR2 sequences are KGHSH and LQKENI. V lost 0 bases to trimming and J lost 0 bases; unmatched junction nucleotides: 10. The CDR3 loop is CASSPPAGGRGDSNQPQHF. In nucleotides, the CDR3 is TGTGCCAGCTCACCACCGGCAGGGGGCCGGGGGGATAGCAATCAGCCCCAGCATTTT.

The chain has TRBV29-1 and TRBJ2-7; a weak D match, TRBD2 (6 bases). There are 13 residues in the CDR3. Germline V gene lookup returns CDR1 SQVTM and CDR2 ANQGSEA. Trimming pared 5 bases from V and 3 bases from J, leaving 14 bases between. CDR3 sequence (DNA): TGCAGCGTTCAGGAGGGAGGAATCTACGAGCAGTACTTC. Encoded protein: CSVQEGGIYEQYF.

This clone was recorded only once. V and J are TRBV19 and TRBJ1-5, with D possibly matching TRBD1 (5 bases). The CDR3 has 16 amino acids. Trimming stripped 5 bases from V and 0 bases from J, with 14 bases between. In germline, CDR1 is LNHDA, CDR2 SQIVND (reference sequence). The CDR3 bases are TGTGCCAGTAGTTACGGGGGACGTTATAGCAATCAGCCCCAGCATTTT. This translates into CASSYGGRYSNQPQHF.

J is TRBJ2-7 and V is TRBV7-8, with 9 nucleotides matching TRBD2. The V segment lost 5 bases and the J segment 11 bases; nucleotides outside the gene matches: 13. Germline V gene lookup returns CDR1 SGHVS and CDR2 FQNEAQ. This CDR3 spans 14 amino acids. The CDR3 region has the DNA TGTGCCAGCAGCCTAATGCTAGCGGGGATCGGGAAGTACTTC. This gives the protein CASSLMLAGIGKYF.

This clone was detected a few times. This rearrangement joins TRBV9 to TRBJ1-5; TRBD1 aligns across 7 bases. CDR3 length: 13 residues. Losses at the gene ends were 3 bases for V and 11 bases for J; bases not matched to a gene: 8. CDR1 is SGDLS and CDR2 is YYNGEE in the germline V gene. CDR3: CASSETGSGTQHF. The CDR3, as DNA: TGTGCCAGCAGCGAGACAGGGTCGGGGACCCAGCATTTT.

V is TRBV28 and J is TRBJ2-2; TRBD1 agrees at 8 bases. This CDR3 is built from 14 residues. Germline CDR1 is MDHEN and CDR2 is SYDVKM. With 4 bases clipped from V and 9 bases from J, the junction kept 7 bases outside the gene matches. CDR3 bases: TGTGCCAGCAGTTGGACGCAGGGGGCCCGGGAGCTGTTTTTT. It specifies CASSWTQGARELFF.